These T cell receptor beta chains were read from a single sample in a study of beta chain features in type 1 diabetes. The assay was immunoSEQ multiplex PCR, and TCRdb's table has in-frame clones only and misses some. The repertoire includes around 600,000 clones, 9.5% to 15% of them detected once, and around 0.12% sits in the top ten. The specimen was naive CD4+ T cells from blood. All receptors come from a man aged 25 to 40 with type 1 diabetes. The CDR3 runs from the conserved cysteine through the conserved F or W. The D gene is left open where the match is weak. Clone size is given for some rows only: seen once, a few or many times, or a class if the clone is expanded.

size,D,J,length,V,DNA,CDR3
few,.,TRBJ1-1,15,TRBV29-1,TGCAGCGTCGCCCATCAGGGTTGGTTTGACACTGAAGCTTTCTTT,CSVAHQGWFDTEAFF
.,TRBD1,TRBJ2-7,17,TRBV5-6,TGTGCCAGCAGCTTGGTCGGGACAGAGTTCGACTCCTACGAGCAGTACTTC,CASSLVGTEFDSYEQYF
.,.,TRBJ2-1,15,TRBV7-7,TGTGCTAGCAGCCCCTTCTTGCGGGGAAACCATGAGCAGTTCTTC,CASSPFLRGNHEQFF
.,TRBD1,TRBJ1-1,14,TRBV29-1,TGCAGCGGTATGGGACAGGGGGGCGGAACTGAAGCTTTCTTT,CSGMGQGGGTEAFF
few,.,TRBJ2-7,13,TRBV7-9,TGTGCCAGCAGCTTCTACACCAGCTACGAGCAGTACTTC,CASSFYTSYEQYF
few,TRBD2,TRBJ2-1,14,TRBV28,TGTGCCAGCAGTCCGATAGCGGGGGGCAATGAGCAGTTCTTC,CASSPIAGGNEQFF
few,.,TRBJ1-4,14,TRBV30,TGTGCCTGGAGTGATACGCAGGGAAGCGAAAAACTGTTTTTT,CAWSDTQGSEKLFF
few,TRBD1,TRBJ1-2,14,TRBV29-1,TGCAGCGTGTCACTGGGGACAGGAGTCTATGGCTACACCTTC,CSVSLGTGVYGYTF
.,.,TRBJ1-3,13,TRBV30,TGTGCCTGGACGATAACGTCTGGAAACACCATATATTTT,CAWTITSGNTIYF
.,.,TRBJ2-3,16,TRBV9,TGTGCCAGCAGCGTGACGGACAGCCCCTTCACAGATACGCAGTATTTT,CASSVTDSPFTDTQYF
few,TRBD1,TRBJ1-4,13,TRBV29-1,TGCAGCGGTCAAAGGGGGCGGGGTGAAAAACTGTTTTTT,CSGQRGRGEKLFF
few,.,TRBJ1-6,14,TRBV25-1,TGTGCCAGCGAACAGGGCCCATATAATTCACCCCTCCACTTT,CASEQGPYNSPLHF
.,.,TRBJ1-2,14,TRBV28,TGTGCCAGCAGTTTGGCGGGGAGCAGCTATGGCTACACCTTC,CASSLAGSSYGYTF
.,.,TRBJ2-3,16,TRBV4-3,TGCGCCAGCAGCTTCAGCATCGGGACTAGCACAGATACGCAGTATTTT,CASSFSIGTSTDTQYF
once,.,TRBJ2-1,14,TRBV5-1,TGCGCCAGCAGCATAGGACAGCCCGCCAATGAGCAGTTCTTC,CASSIGQPANEQFF
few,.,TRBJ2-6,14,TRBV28,TGTGCCAGCAGTTTTTTCTCTGGGGCCAACGTCCTGACTTTC,CASSFFSGANVLTF
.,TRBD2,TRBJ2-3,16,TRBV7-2,TGTGCCAGCAGCCGGACTAGCGGGGCACACACAGATACGCAGTATTTT,CASSRTSGAHTDTQYF
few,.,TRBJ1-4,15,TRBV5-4,TGTGCCAGCAGCTGGGGCACAGGTACTAATGAAAAACTGTTTTTT,CASSWGTGTNEKLFF
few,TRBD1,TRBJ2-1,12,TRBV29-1,TGCAGCGTTGAGGACAGGGCGTCTGAGCAGTTCTTC,CSVEDRASEQFF
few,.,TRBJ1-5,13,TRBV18,TGTGCCAGCTCACCTGGTACGGCGCAGCCCCAGCATTTT,CASSPGTAQPQHF
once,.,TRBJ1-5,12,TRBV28,TGTGCCAGCAGCGGGGGAAGGGAGCCCCAGCATTTT,CASSGGREPQHF
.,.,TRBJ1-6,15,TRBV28,TGTGCCAGCAGTTCTAAGGGACGGGATAATTCACCCCTCCACTTT,CASSSKGRDNSPLHF
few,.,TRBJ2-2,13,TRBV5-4,TGTGCCAGCAGCTTCCCAGACACCGGGGAGCTGTTTTTT,CASSFPDTGELFF
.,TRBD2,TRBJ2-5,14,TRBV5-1,TGCGCCAGCAGCTTGGCTAGCGGGGGAGAGACCCAGTACTTC,CASSLASGGETQYF
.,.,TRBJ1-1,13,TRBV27,TGTGCCAGCAGGCCCCTCACGAACACTGAAGCTTTCTTT,CASRPLTNTEAFF
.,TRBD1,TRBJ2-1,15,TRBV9,TGTGCCAGCAGCGTAGCGGGACAGTCCTACAATGAGCAGTTCTTC,CASSVAGQSYNEQFF
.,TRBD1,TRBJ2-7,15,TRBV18,TGTGCCAGCTCGATCGCCGGGACAGGGAGTTACGAGCAGTACTTC,CASSIAGTGSYEQYF
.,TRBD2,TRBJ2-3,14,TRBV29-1,TGCAGCGTTCCCTTGGGGGGGGGCACAGATACGCAGTATTTT,CSVPLGGGTDTQYF